This T cell receptor beta chain originates from a study of cytomegalovirus exposure and HLA in healthy donors. Overall study context: Earlier sequencing of some 180 million T cells yielded roughly 120 million unique TCR beta sequences.

The PCR contained 60 Vbeta and 13 Jbeta primers. The method was immunoSEQ multiplex PCR; TCRdb's version includes in-frame clones alone and lacks a portion of them. The sample carries roughly 100,000 clones, 70% to 80% recorded once. This TCR came from a male donor in good health and CMV-seropositive. Source material: PBMCs.

The CDR3 spells CASSWTMSSNYGYTF. In nucleotides, the CDR3 is TGTGCCAGCAGTTGGACTATGTCCTCTAACTATGGCTACACCTTC. The chain has TRBV6-5 and TRBJ1-2; D remains ambiguous. CDR3 length: 15 residues. The germline V and J ends were trimmed by 4 bases and 0 bases, with 12 bases remaining between them. CDR1 and CDR2 (germline): MNHEY, SVGAGI.